One and the same sample provided the 18 T cell receptor beta chains below, sequenced in a study of a mutant IDH1 vaccine in newly diagnosed glioma. For these TCRs, the target antigens are not known. Assay used: immunoSEQ multiplex PCR; TCRdb lists only in-frame clones, some missing. The sample yields about 31,000 clones, just under 80% seen once. Time point specified: week 11, during vaccination. What each vaccine dose contained was 300 ug of mutant IDH1 20-mer peptide, accompanied by topical imiquimod. The specimen was PBMCs, collected from a glioma patient whose treatment included an IDH1 peptide vaccine. Every receptor here comes from a young man with glioma.

This clone was found a few times. The J gene is TRBJ2-6, the V gene TRBV10-3; 7 bases line up with TRBD1. The germline V gene has CDR1 ENHRY and CDR2 SYGVKD. CDR3 length equals 17 residues. V gave up 4 bases and J gave up 0 bases; unmatched junction bases: 6. CDR3 protein: CAISVGDRSSGANVLTF. DNA for the CDR3: TGTGCCATCAGTGTGGGGGACAGAAGCTCTGGGGCCAACGTCCTGACTTTC.

This clone was detected a few times. This chain joins TRBV7-9 and TRBJ2-3; TRBD2 agrees at 9 bases. Trimming cost V 3 bases and J 5 bases; bases outside gene matches: 12. Germline-derived CDR1 and CDR2 are SEHNR and FQNEAQ (reference sequence). CDR3 size: 17 residues. This CDR3 is CASSFGEAGGAGDTQYF. CDR3 DNA sequence: TGTGCCAGCAGCTTCGGCGAGGCGGGAGGGGCTGGAGATACGCAGTATTTT. Full variable domain (rest looked up from reference TRBV7-9 and TRBJ2-3): DTGVSQNPRHKITKRGQNVTFRCDPISEHNRLYWYRQTLGQGPEFLTYFQNEAQLEKSRLLSDRFSAERPKGSFSTLEIQRTEQGDSAMYLCASSFGEAGGAGDTQYFGPGTRLTVL.

The chain has TRBV9 and TRBJ2-1; 8 bases are shared with TRBD1. The V gene's germline CDR1 is SGDLS and CDR2 YYNGEE. CDR3 length equals 15 residues. After removal of 4 bases from V and 4 bases from J, the junction contained 7 bases not matched to a gene. CDR3 amino acids: CASSTQGASYNEQFF. Written as DNA, the CDR3 is TGTGCCAGCAGCACCCAGGGGGCTAGTTACAATGAGCAGTTCTTC.

V gene TRBV28 combines with J gene TRBJ1-1, with a weak D call TRBD1 (6 bases). The CDR3 loop spans 15 amino acids. The germline V gene encodes CDR1 MDHEN and CDR2 SYDVKM. Deletions cut 7 bases from V and 5 bases from J, with 20 bases between. CDR3 region: CASITIGGGVTEAFF. The CDR3 bases are TGTGCCAGCATCACTATAGGGGGTGGCGTGACTGAAGCTTTCTTT.

This clone was observed a single time. V and J are TRBV11-2 and TRBJ2-1; TRBD1 agrees at 8 bases. Germline V gene sequence: CDR1 SGHAT, CDR2 FQNNGV. CDR3 size: 17 residues. V gave up 2 bases and J gave up 5 bases; unmatched junction bases: 11. CDR3 in amino acids: CASSLWGTRGRNNEQFF. As DNA, the CDR3 is TGTGCCAGCAGCTTATGGGGGACCAGGGGGCGCAACAATGAGCAGTTCTTC.

In its sample, this clone was seen a few times. The V gene is TRBV14, the J gene TRBJ1-4; unclear D gene. V was pared by 5 bases and J by 7 bases, with 14 bases between. This CDR3 contains 14 residues. The germline V gene encodes CDR1 SGHDN and CDR2 FVKESK. The CDR3 reads CASSIGDWGEKLFF. For the CDR3, the DNA is TGTGCCAGCAGCATCGGAGACTGGGGTGAAAAACTGTTTTTT.

Here the CDR3 reads CASSLARGASGNTIYF. In nucleotides, the CDR3 is TGTGCCAGCAGCTTGGCCCGGGGCGCGTCTGGAAACACCATATATTTT. The chain employs TRBV5-5 and TRBJ1-3; a weak D match, TRBD1 (5 bases). The CDR3 has 16 residues. V lost 0 bases to trimming and J lost 1 base, with 11 bases between them. CDR1 and CDR2 from the germline V gene are SGHKS and YYEKEE (reference sequence).

The V and J genes are TRBV6-5 and TRBJ1-6, with 7 bases identical to TRBD1. The CDR3 contains 16 residues. The V gene's germline CDR1 is MNHEY and CDR2 SVGAGI. The V gene end was trimmed by 1 base and the J gene end by 7 bases; junction bases not matched to a gene: 7. The CDR3 DNA follows: TGTGCCAGCAGTTACTTGACAGGGAGTGGAAATTCACCCCTCCACTTT. Translated, it gives CASSYLTGSGNSPLHF.

This rearrangement joins TRBV30 to TRBJ1-5; 7 nucleotides match TRBD1. Germline loops: CDR1 GTSNPN, CDR2 SVGIG (reference sequence). Trimming took 1 base from V and 5 from J; bases not matched to a gene: 2. The CDR3 is 13 amino acids. This CDR3 is CAWSGGGDQPQHF. In DNA, the CDR3 is TGTGCCTGGAGTGGAGGGGGCGATCAGCCCCAGCATTTT.

V and J are TRBV18 and TRBJ2-7; 7 positions match TRBD1. Trimming took 5 bases from V and 5 from J; bases not matched to a gene: 9. CDR1 is KGHSH and CDR2 is LQKENI in the germline V gene. CDR3 length equals 14 residues. The CDR3, as DNA: TGTGCCAGCTCAGCCCGGACAGGAGGTAACGAGCAGTACTTC. Its protein is CASSARTGGNEQYF.

The chain joins TRBV6-5 to TRBJ2-2, with TRBD1 matching over 7 bases. V shed 7 bases, J shed 0 bases, and the junction held 5 bases outside the gene matches. The CDR3 length is 15 residues. Per germline, CDR1 MNHEY and CDR2 SVGAGI. In nucleotides, the CDR3 is TGTGCCAGCACCCTGGGACAGTCGAACACCGGGGAGCTGTTTTTT. Amino acid sequence: CASTLGQSNTGELFF.

The CDR3 region has the DNA TGTGCCAGTAATGGCAGCCCGTCCTACAATGAGCAGTTCTTC. This translates into CASNGSPSYNEQFF. This chain connects TRBV19 to TRBJ2-1; D not resolved. The CDR3 runs to 14 residues. The ends were cut back, 7 bases at V and 1 base at J, with 11 bases in the middle. Germline lookup yields CDR1 LNHDA and CDR2 SQIVND (reference sequence).

This sequence joins TRBV4-2 and TRBJ2-7; 10 nucleotides match TRBD1. Germline assignment: CDR1 LGHNA and CDR2 YNFKEQ. The CDR3 is 18 residues long. V lost 0 bases to trimming and J lost 0 bases; unmatched junction nucleotides: 8. The CDR3 sequence: CASSQDWFRDRGSYEQYF. CDR3 nucleotides: TGTGCCAGCAGCCAAGATTGGTTCCGGGACAGGGGCTCCTACGAGCAGTACTTC.

CDR3 residues: CSVGGTDTQYF. Written as DNA, the CDR3 is TGCAGCGTTGGGGGCACAGATACGCAGTATTTT. The rearrangement joins TRBV29-1 to TRBJ2-3; D gene ambiguous. V lost 4 bases and J 1 base, leaving 3 bases between the germline ends. The CDR3 is 11 amino acids. The germline gives CDR1 SQVTM, CDR2 ANQGSEA.

The chain is built from TRBV10-1 and TRBJ2-3; a possible D gene is TRBD1 (5 bases). Germline CDR1 WNHNN, CDR2 SYGVQD (reference sequence). The length of the CDR3 is 12 residues. Trimming pared 4 bases from V and 5 bases from J, leaving 7 bases between. As DNA, the CDR3 is TGCGCCAGCAGTGCAGGGTTAGATACGCAGTATTTT. Translated: CASSAGLDTQYF.

The rearrangement uses TRBV2 and TRBJ1-1; the D gene is possibly TRBD1 (5 bases). Germline V gives CDR1 SNHLY, CDR2 FYNNEI. Trimming cost V 0 bases and J 6 bases, with 8 bases left between them. CDR3 length: 13 residues. The CDR3 nucleotides are TGTGCCAGCAGTGAAGCTGGGGGAGCTGAAGCTTTCTTT. Protein sequence: CASSEAGGAEAFF.

J is TRBJ1-2 and V is TRBV5-1; the D gene is possibly TRBD1 (5 bases). The V end was cut by 5 bases, the J end by 0 bases, with 5 bases between. Germline V CDR1 and CDR2: SGHRS, YFSETQ. The CDR3 is made up of 12 amino acids. For the CDR3, the DNA is TGCGCCAGCAGGGACACTAACTATGGCTACACCTTC. It yields the protein CASRDTNYGYTF.

The sample holds a few counts of this clone. The V and J genes are TRBV5-6 and TRBJ1-2; D possibly corresponds to TRBD1 (5 bases). The CDR3 runs to 17 residues. Germline CDR1 reads SGHDT; CDR2 reads YYEEEE. V was cut by 3 bases and J by 8 bases, with 26 bases left in between. In nucleotides, the CDR3 is TGTGCCAGCAGCTCTAACCTCCGGGACGGAGGAATTGGAGGCTACACCTTC. Its translation: CASSSNLRDGGIGGYTF. Variable domain in full (rest from reference TRBV5-6 and TRBJ1-2): DAGVTQSPTHLIKTRGQQVTLRCSPKSGHDTVSWYQQALGQGPQFIFQYYEEEERQRGNFPDRFSGHQFPNYSSELNVNALLLGDSALYLCASSSNLRDGGIGGYTFGSGTRLTVV.